This T cell receptor (beta chain) appears in the sequencing data of a study of blood T cell repertoires in COVID-19. Study-wide context: Sites in the United States, Italy and Spain provided acute and convalescent COVID-19 samples. Nucleic acid was either cDNA or gDNA, and it came from T cells, B-cell-depleted T cells, or PBMCs.

Germline CDR1 is SGHAT and CDR2 is FQNNGV. Germline trimming cut 2 bases from V and 3 bases from J; bases unmatched to any gene: 8. The CDR3 is 17 residues long. Original data processing: Amplifying reference gene primers gave estimates of nucleated cell counts. This table comes from immunoSEQ multiplex PCR, and its TCRdb copy is limited to in-frame clones, with some not included. The D gene and trimming were derived from the DNA, and the V and J assignments and clone size from that table. The sample holds 200,000 to 250,000 clones, around 80% seen once. The sample taken for sequencing was peripheral blood. The receptor comes from a man between 45 and 60 years old with active or convalescent COVID-19. This chain joins TRBV11-2 and TRBJ2-2, with 8 positions matching TRBD1. The chain's CDR3 is CASSLRRQGRHTGELFF. The CDR3, as DNA: TGTGCCAGCAGCTTACGTAGACAGGGGAGGCACACCGGGGAGCTGTTTTTT. Full variable domain (rest looked up from reference TRBV11-2 and TRBJ2-2): EAGVAQSPRYKIIEKRQSVAFWCNPISGHATLYWYQQILGQGPKLLIQFQNNGVVDDSQLPKDRFSAERLKGVDSTLKIQPAKLEDSAVYLCASSLRRQGRHTGELFFGEGSRLTVL.